This T cell receptor beta chain was identified during a study of blood T cell repertoires in COVID-19. In the study overall: Samples taken during acute and convalescent COVID-19 were collected in the United States, Italy and Spain. T cells, B-cell-depleted T cells, or PBMCs provided the cDNA or gDNA that served as material.

How the authors handled the data: Counts of nucleated cells, estimated from reference gene primer amplification, were obtained. Clones were read by immunoSEQ multiplex PCR, and TCRdb kept only the in-frame ones, dropping some. V and J calls and clone size come straight from that table; D and trimming were deduced from the DNA. The sample shows roughly 260,000 clones, around 89% of them seen only once. The TCR was taken from a man aged 55 to 70 who had recovered from COVID-19. Sequencing was performed on peripheral blood.

This CDR3 reads CASSFGDPPLHF. The CDR3 DNA sequence: TGTGCCAGCAGCTTCGGGGATCCACCCCTCCACTTT. The J gene is TRBJ1-6, the V gene TRBV5-8; D is unresolved. The germline V gene encodes CDR1 SGHTS and CDR2 YDEGEE. This CDR3 contains 12 residues. The V and J ends lost 2 bases and 11 bases respectively, with 8 bases between them.